This is a list of T cell receptor beta chains from one sample in a study of cytomegalovirus exposure and HLA in healthy donors. Only in-frame clones appear in the TCRdb table, and some are missing; sequencing was by immunoSEQ multiplex PCR. The sample records 170,000 or so clones, roughly 84% being singletons. The sequenced sample consisted of PBMCs. The receptors shown here come from a man aged 18 to 35 in good health and CMV-seronegative. CDR3s include the opening cysteine and the closing phenylalanine or tryptophan. A D gene is named only where the DNA matches it firmly. Some rows have no size entry. The others give once, few or many, or a class for an expanded clone.

CDR3 DNA: TGTGCCACCAGCAGAGATCAGTACGAGCAGTACTTC
CDR3 protein: CATSRDQYEQYF
J gene: TRBJ2-7
D gene: NA
CDR3 length: 12
clone size: NA
V gene: TRBV15

CDR3 DNA: TGTGCCATCAAGACTAGCGGAGCTTACGAGCAGTACTTC
CDR3 protein: CAIKTSGAYEQYF
J gene: TRBJ2-7
D gene: TRBD2
CDR3 length: 13
clone size: NA
V gene: TRBV10-3

CDR3 DNA: TGCGCCAGCAGCTTGGAAACAGGGGGCAATCAGCCCCAGCATTTT
CDR3 protein: CASSLETGGNQPQHF
J gene: TRBJ1-5
D gene: TRBD1
CDR3 length: 15
clone size: NA
V gene: TRBV5-1

CDR3 DNA: TGTGCCAGCAGCCCCGGACAGGGGGTCTCCTACGAGCAGTACTTC
CDR3 protein: CASSPGQGVSYEQYF
J gene: TRBJ2-7
D gene: TRBD1
CDR3 length: 15
clone size: NA
V gene: TRBV7-6

CDR3 DNA: TGTGCCACCGACACAACCTACAATGAGCAGTTCTTC
CDR3 protein: CATDTTYNEQFF
J gene: TRBJ2-1
D gene: NA
CDR3 length: 12
clone size: NA
V gene: TRBV28

CDR3 DNA: TGCAGCGTTGAACCCGTGGGGCACTATGGCTACACCTTC
CDR3 protein: CSVEPVGHYGYTF
J gene: TRBJ1-2
D gene: NA
CDR3 length: 13
clone size: NA
V gene: TRBV29-1

CDR3 DNA: TGTGCCAGCAGTTGGGCGAGCAATCAGCCCCAGCATTTT
CDR3 protein: CASSWASNQPQHF
J gene: TRBJ1-5
D gene: NA
CDR3 length: 13
clone size: NA
V gene: TRBV6-6

CDR3 DNA: TGCGCCAGCAGCCTCGACAGGGCTGGGTACAATGAGCAGTTCTTC
CDR3 protein: CASSLDRAGYNEQFF
J gene: TRBJ2-1
D gene: TRBD1
CDR3 length: 15
clone size: NA
V gene: TRBV4-1

CDR3 DNA: TGTGCCAGCAGCCCCCCCAGCTATCGGGGTGGAGAGACCCAGTACTTC
CDR3 protein: CASSPPSYRGGETQYF
J gene: TRBJ2-5
D gene: NA
CDR3 length: 16
clone size: NA
V gene: TRBV7-9

CDR3 DNA: TGCAGCGTTGTTACAGGGGCTAGCAATCAGCCCCAGCATTTT
CDR3 protein: CSVVTGASNQPQHF
J gene: TRBJ1-5
D gene: TRBD1
CDR3 length: 14
clone size: NA
V gene: TRBV29-1

CDR3 DNA: TGTGCCACCGGCGGGCTCTCCTACGAGCAGTACTTC
CDR3 protein: CATGGLSYEQYF
J gene: TRBJ2-7
D gene: NA
CDR3 length: 12
clone size: NA
V gene: TRBV2

CDR3 DNA: TGTGCCAGCTCACCATCGCAGGGCTACTCTGGAAACACCATATATTTT
CDR3 protein: CASSPSQGYSGNTIYF
J gene: TRBJ1-3
D gene: NA
CDR3 length: 16
clone size: NA
V gene: TRBV18

CDR3 DNA: TGTGCCAGCAGTTGGACTAGCGGGGGGGCTGGGGAGACCCAGTACTTC
CDR3 protein: CASSWTSGGAGETQYF
J gene: TRBJ2-5
D gene: TRBD2
CDR3 length: 16
clone size: NA
V gene: TRBV6-6

CDR3 DNA: TGTGCCAGCAACGACCCCCGAGGCGTCGAGCAGTACTTC
CDR3 protein: CASNDPRGVEQYF
J gene: TRBJ2-7
D gene: NA
CDR3 length: 13
clone size: NA
V gene: TRBV5-8

CDR3 DNA: TGTGCCAGCAGCTTGTTAGCGGCTGGGGCCAACGTCCTGACTTTC
CDR3 protein: CASSLLAAGANVLTF
J gene: TRBJ2-6
D gene: NA
CDR3 length: 15
clone size: NA
V gene: TRBV7-9

CDR3 DNA: TGTGCCAGCAGCCCAGATCGGGCAGGGGGCACCGGGGAGCTGTTTTTT
CDR3 protein: CASSPDRAGGTGELFF
J gene: TRBJ2-2
D gene: TRBD1
CDR3 length: 16
clone size: NA
V gene: TRBV9

CDR3 DNA: TGTGCCAGCAGTGGCCGGGACAGGGGCCTGGGGAATTCACCCCTCCACTTT
CDR3 protein: CASSGRDRGLGNSPLHF
J gene: TRBJ1-6
D gene: TRBD1
CDR3 length: 17
clone size: NA
V gene: TRBV27

CDR3 DNA: TGTGCCAGCAGCTTCGTCGGCAGGGACACCGGGGAGCTGTTTTTT
CDR3 protein: CASSFVGRDTGELFF
J gene: TRBJ2-2
D gene: NA
CDR3 length: 15
clone size: NA
V gene: TRBV5-4

CDR3 DNA: TGTGCCAGTAGTACCGGGACAGGGGCCTATAGCAATCAGCCCCAGCATTTT
CDR3 protein: CASSTGTGAYSNQPQHF
J gene: TRBJ1-5
D gene: TRBD1
CDR3 length: 17
clone size: NA
V gene: TRBV19

CDR3 DNA: TGTGCCAGCAGCCGAAAAGGTACAGGGATAAATACCTACGAGCAGTACTTC
CDR3 protein: CASSRKGTGINTYEQYF
J gene: TRBJ2-7
D gene: NA
CDR3 length: 17
clone size: NA
V gene: TRBV4-2

CDR3 DNA: TGTGCCAGCAGCCCCGGACAGGGCCTGGACACTGAAGCTTTCTTT
CDR3 protein: CASSPGQGLDTEAFF
J gene: TRBJ1-1
D gene: TRBD1
CDR3 length: 15
clone size: NA
V gene: TRBV7-9

CDR3 DNA: TGCGCCAGCAGCATCCGGACAGGGGGCCCCGGGGAGCTGTTTTTT
CDR3 protein: CASSIRTGGPGELFF
J gene: TRBJ2-2
D gene: TRBD1
CDR3 length: 15
clone size: few
V gene: TRBV5-1

CDR3 DNA: TGTGCCAGCAGTTCTCCAGGCATGAACACTGAAGCTTTCTTT
CDR3 protein: CASSSPGMNTEAFF
J gene: TRBJ1-1
D gene: NA
CDR3 length: 14
clone size: NA
V gene: TRBV6-6

CDR3 DNA: TGTGCCAGCAGCCGCGATGGAGGGGGCAATCAGCCCCAGCATTTT
CDR3 protein: CASSRDGGGNQPQHF
J gene: TRBJ1-5
D gene: NA
CDR3 length: 15
clone size: NA
V gene: TRBV6-5

CDR3 DNA: TGTGCCAGCAGCCCCGACACTAGCGGGAGGGCCGGGGAGCTGTTTTTT
CDR3 protein: CASSPDTSGRAGELFF
J gene: TRBJ2-2
D gene: TRBD2
CDR3 length: 16
clone size: NA
V gene: TRBV28

CDR3 DNA: TGTGCCACCCATGAGTGGGGACAGGGGAACACCATATATTTT
CDR3 protein: CATHEWGQGNTIYF
J gene: TRBJ1-3
D gene: TRBD1
CDR3 length: 14
clone size: NA
V gene: TRBV28

CDR3 DNA: TGTGCCAGCAGTTCGGCCGGGACAGGGATTGAGCAGTTCTTC
CDR3 protein: CASSSAGTGIEQFF
J gene: TRBJ2-1
D gene: TRBD1
CDR3 length: 14
clone size: NA
V gene: TRBV7-6

CDR3 DNA: TGCAGCTATGACAGGGTAACCTACAATGAGCAGTTCTTC
CDR3 protein: CSYDRVTYNEQFF
J gene: TRBJ2-1
D gene: TRBD1
CDR3 length: 13
clone size: NA
V gene: TRBV29-1

CDR3 DNA: TGTGCCAGCACCCTGACGGGAGTTGAGGAGACCCAGTACTTC
CDR3 protein: CASTLTGVEETQYF
J gene: TRBJ2-5
D gene: NA
CDR3 length: 14
clone size: NA
V gene: TRBV6-5

CDR3 DNA: TGTGCCAGCAGTTACGGAGGCAGCGCCCAAGAGACCCAGTACTTC
CDR3 protein: CASSYGGSAQETQYF
J gene: TRBJ2-5
D gene: NA
CDR3 length: 15
clone size: NA
V gene: TRBV6-5

CDR3 DNA: TGCGCCAGCAGCTTGGAGGACTCCTCTGGAAACACCATATATTTT
CDR3 protein: CASSLEDSSGNTIYF
J gene: TRBJ1-3
D gene: NA
CDR3 length: 15
clone size: few
V gene: TRBV5-1

CDR3 DNA: TGTGCCAGCAGAGGGACAGGGATGGGGTCCGATACGCAGTATTTT
CDR3 protein: CASRGTGMGSDTQYF
J gene: TRBJ2-3
D gene: TRBD1
CDR3 length: 15
clone size: NA
V gene: TRBV2

CDR3 DNA: TGCGCCAGCAGCCGACTAGCGGGGATCGGGACCCAGTACTTC
CDR3 protein: CASSRLAGIGTQYF
J gene: TRBJ2-5
D gene: TRBD2
CDR3 length: 14
clone size: NA
V gene: TRBV4-1